These T cell receptor beta chains were read from a single sample in a study of breast tumors, draining lymph nodes, adjacent tissues. A single record per CDR3 protein comes from TCRdb applying MiXCR to the multiplex PCR reads. The data show fewer than 250,000 distinct CDR3 sequences, roughly 32% seen once. Material for sequencing was axillary lymph node tissue. Every receptor here comes from a female donor with breast cancer. Some clones in this sample may be carry-over from other donors' samples. CDR3s include the opening cysteine and the closing phenylalanine or tryptophan. Each record gives: V gene, J gene, D gene, clone size, CDR3 protein. The D gene is left open where the match is weak. Clone size is stated in some rows and not others, as once, few, many or a class when expanded.

TRBV12-3/TRBV12-4	TRBJ1-1	.	.	CASSLDRGINTEAFF
TRBV9	TRBJ1-1	.	.	CASSVGGAANTEAFF
TRBV10-3	TRBJ1-2	TRBD1	many	CAKRQGLNYGYTF
TRBV2	TRBJ2-1	TRBD2	.	CASSSTSGKYNEQFF
TRBV6-1	TRBJ2-1	.	.	CASRFASGVGAYNEQFF
TRBV24-1	TRBJ1-5	TRBD1	many	CATSDPGGFQPQHF
TRBV27	TRBJ1-4	.	few	CASSSLGATGEKLFF
TRBV20-1	TRBJ2-5	TRBD2	.	CSASIQPRQGRETRYF
TRBV30	TRBJ2-1	.	many	CACDFGGGAYNEQFF
TRBV2	TRBJ1-1	.	few	CATDRYTEAFF
TRBV11-2	TRBJ2-5	.	many	CASSYGQSQETQYF
TRBV6-6	TRBJ2-2	TRBD2	.	CASSHSRGGRVNTGELFF
TRBV7-8	TRBJ2-5	.	many	CASSLLGLQYF
TRBV3-1	TRBJ2-2	.	.	CASSQVPVNTGELFF
TRBV6-5	TRBJ2-2	TRBD1	many	CASRTNTGVSGELFF
TRBV5-6	TRBJ1-2	.	many	CASSLAAGGGYTF
TRBV3-1	TRBJ1-5	TRBD1	.	CASSQDRAPTQPRHF
TRBV28	TRBJ2-7	TRBD2	.	CASSLWRRDGGIYEQYF
TRBV20-1	TRBJ2-1	TRBD2	many	CSARGTASGTSYNEQFF
TRBV15	TRBJ2-2	TRBD2	many	CATSRELAGLTGELFF
TRBV19	TRBJ2-3	TRBD2	many	CASSITSGRGTDTQYF
TRBV6-5	TRBJ2-7	.	many	CASSPATKALHGQYF
TRBV29-1	TRBJ2-7	TRBD2	many	CGVAGTSGRREQYF
TRBV7-6	TRBJ2-3	.	.	CASSLVEGGEKDTQYF
TRBV4-3	TRBJ1-1	.	few	CASTERHSSGTEAFF
TRBV30	TRBJ2-1	TRBD1	many	CAWRRQGRGEQFF
TRBV9	TRBJ1-4	TRBD1	many	CASSGGGQSLGEKLFF
TRBV5-1	TRBJ1-3	.	.	CAQKIQDSAPGNTIYF
TRBV20-1	TRBJ2-1	TRBD2	many	CSAYARLAGDSYNEQFF
TRBV30	TRBJ2-7	.	many	CAWSVLGGGYEQYF
TRBV28	TRBJ2-1	.	many	CASSAISSDNEQFF
TRBV11-2	TRBJ1-6	.	many	CASSSRDMRSPLHF
TRBV24-1	TRBJ2-1	TRBD2	.	CATSVAGGPNEQFF
TRBV6-2/TRBV6-3	TRBJ2-2	TRBD2	.	CASSHPQIAGSIGELFF
TRBV6-5	TRBJ2-7	.	.	CASSYRTGSHEQYF
TRBV6-2/TRBV6-3	TRBJ1-4	.	.	CASNRGPNEKLFF
TRBV7-3	TRBJ2-1	.	.	CASPEGNEQFF
TRBV20-1	TRBJ2-1	TRBD1	few	CSARDRGFSYNEQFF
TRBV11-3	TRBJ2-1	TRBD1	many	CASSFKGQGSNEQFF
TRBV5-1	TRBJ2-7	.	many	CASSGITRTRGSYEQYF
TRBV6-2/TRBV6-3	TRBJ1-3	.	many	CASNEVGNTIYF
TRBV7-2	TRBJ1-5	.	.	CASRHGGGPPIQPQHF
TRBV6-6	TRBJ2-2	.	.	CASRPRNRTQRWRELFF
TRBV19	TRBJ1-2	.	.	CASSIAGVGNTF
TRBV6-2/TRBV6-3	TRBJ2-1	.	.	CASRQPDRNNEQFF
TRBV19	TRBJ1-6	.	.	CASRLLNSPLHF
TRBV7-9	TRBJ1-1	TRBD1	.	CASSLQGTGGRYTQAFF
TRBV11-3	TRBJ2-3	.	.	CASSLVGASSTQYF
TRBV6-2/TRBV6-3	TRBJ2-7	.	many	CASSYSDTAGQYF
TRBV6-1	TRBJ2-5	.	few	CASKKGGLETQYF
TRBV20-1	TRBJ1-5	TRBD1	many	CSASPGTGGLNQPQHF
TRBV5-5	TRBJ2-5	TRBD2	.	CASSFIGASGQETQYF
TRBV3-1	TRBJ1-5	.	many	CASSPGVRQPQHF
TRBV9	TRBJ2-1	.	many	CASSARLESYNEQFF
TRBV9	TRBJ2-7	TRBD1	many	CASSAGQHSYEQYF
TRBV2	TRBJ2-2	TRBD1	many	CASRVPTGGGNTGELFF
TRBV5-1	TRBJ2-6	.	.	CASSYPGLCSGANVLTF